The 10 T cell receptor beta chains presented below share a single source sample, sequenced in a study of beta chain features in type 1 diabetes. Of the isolated RNA, all was reverse transcribed, and so the sequenced material was expressed TCRB transcripts. Data came from immunoSEQ multiplex PCR; TCRdb stores just in-frame clones and leaves some out. The table lists about 220,000 clones, approximately 10% of them singletons, with roughly 1.3% in the top ten. Sequenced material: central memory CD4+ T cells from blood. These receptors all stem from a man younger than 30 in good health.

Only a few counts were recorded for this clone. This chain joins TRBV19 and TRBJ2-1; D might be TRBD2 (5 bases). Per the germline V gene, CDR1 is LNHDA and CDR2 is SQIVND (reference sequence). V was shortened by 3 bases and J by 10 bases, with 7 bases between the two germline ends. The CDR3 consists of 11 residues. CDR3 nucleotide sequence: TGTGCCAGTAGTATTTGGAGGGAGCAGTTCTTC. It is translated as CASSIWREQFF.

This clone was found a few times. The CDR3 spells CASMNKDKNIQYF. CDR3 DNA: TGTGCCAGTATGAATAAGGACAAAAACATTCAGTACTTC. This chain joins TRBV19 and TRBJ2-4; D not resolved. With 7 bases removed from V and 3 bases from J, the gap between germline ends came to 10 bases. Germline V gene sequence: CDR1 LNHDA, CDR2 SQIVND (reference sequence). The CDR3 has 13 residues. Supplemented by reference TRBV19 and TRBJ2-4, the full variable domain reads DGGITQSPKYLFRKEGQNVTLSCEQNLNHDAMYWYRQDPGQGLRLIYYSQIVNDFQKGDIAEGYSVSREKKESFPLTVTSAQKNPTAFYLCASMNKDKNIQYFGAGTRLSVL.

This clone has at least ten counts. The gene calls are TRBV29-1 and TRBJ1-1; D is unclear. Germline assignment: CDR1 SQVTM and CDR2 ANQGSEA. CDR3 length: 12 amino acids. V was pared by 7 bases and J by 0 bases, with 9 bases between. CDR3 sequence (DNA): TGCAGCGGTGTCAGATTGAACACTGAAGCTTTCTTT. Translating gives CSGVRLNTEAFF.

The chain links TRBV9 to TRBJ2-7; D is perhaps TRBD2 (6 bases). Trimming left V 4 bases short and J 2 bases short, with 10 bases between. From germline, CDR1 is SGDLS and CDR2 YYNGEE. This CDR3 comprises 13 residues. CDR3 nucleotides: TGTGCCAGCAGCTTGGCGGGGCCCTACGAGCAGTACTTC. It yields the protein CASSLAGPYEQYF.

This clone was picked up a small number of times. V gene TRBV7-2 combines with J gene TRBJ1-4, with D possibly being TRBD1 (5 bases). This CDR3 spans 14 amino acids. The germline V and J ends were trimmed by 2 bases and 5 bases, with 9 bases remaining between them. In germline, CDR1 is SGHTA, CDR2 FQGNSA. CDR3 loop: CASSLSGSNEKLFF. The CDR3 DNA sequence: TGTGCCAGCAGCTTATCAGGGAGCAATGAAAAACTGTTTTTT.

In this sample, this clone turned up many times. The CDR3 region has the DNA TGTGCCAGCAGCTTAGCGACAGGGGGAACTTCTGGAAACACCATATATTTT. Amino acids: CASSLATGGTSGNTIYF. The J gene is TRBJ1-3, the V gene TRBV7-2, with 9 positions matching TRBD1. Germline V gives CDR1 SGHTA, CDR2 FQGNSA. After removal of 0 bases from V and 1 base from J, the junction contained 4 bases not matched to a gene. This CDR3 contains 17 residues.

This clone was recorded at least ten times. The gene calls are TRBV2 and TRBJ2-1, with 8 bases fitting TRBD2. Germline V lookup: CDR1 SNHLY, CDR2 FYNNEI. V lost 7 bases, J lost 3 bases, and 11 bases stayed unmatched. CDR3 length: 16 residues. The CDR3 protein is CASTGVAGPVYNEQFF. The DNA for the CDR3 is TGTGCCAGCACCGGGGTAGCGGGACCTGTCTACAATGAGCAGTTCTTC. The full variable domain, with the rest looked up from reference TRBV2 and TRBJ2-1, is EPEVTQTPSHQVTQMGQEVILRCVPISNHLYFYWYRQILGQKVEFLVSFYNNEISEKSEIFDDQFSVERPDGSNFTLKIRSTKLEDSAMYFCASTGVAGPVYNEQFFGPGTRLTVL.

In its sample, this clone was seen a few times. In DNA, the CDR3 is TGCGCCAGCAGTTCCCAAACGGCCGTCAAAGTGGCTTTCTTT. Protein sequence: CASSSQTAVKVAFF. The J gene is TRBJ1-1, the V gene TRBV5-1; D is unresolved. Trimming cost V 5 bases and J 11 bases, with 22 bases left between them. The CDR3 sequence is 14 residues long. CDR1 and CDR2 from the germline V gene are SGHRS and YFSETQ.

This clone was observed a few times. V usage is TRBV14 and J usage is TRBJ2-5; TRBD2 matches at 14 bases. CDR3 length equals 16 residues. Germline V gene data show CDR1 as SGHDN and CDR2 as FVKESK. V lost 4 bases to trimming and J lost 2 bases; unmatched junction nucleotides: 3. The CDR3 DNA sequence: TGTGCCAGCAGCCCAGGACTAGCGGGGGGACAAGAGACCCAGTACTTC. This gives the protein CASSPGLAGGQETQYF.

The chain couples TRBV5-4 to TRBJ2-7; TRBD2 is a possible D gene (5 bases). V gave up 3 bases and J gave up 3 bases, with 13 bases separating them. In germline, CDR1 is SGHNT, CDR2 YYREEE (reference sequence). The CDR3 contains 14 residues. The CDR3 loop reads CASSSPGRSYEQYF. The DNA for the CDR3 is TGTGCCAGCAGCTCACCGGGAAGAAGCTACGAGCAGTACTTC.